These 21 T cell receptor beta chains were all obtained from the same sample, sequenced in a study. Tregs were sorted as CD4+CD25+CD127-/low cells. Using its own MiXCR run on the 5' RACE reads, TCRdb lists one record per CDR3 protein. In the table there are around 8,300 distinct CDR3 sequences, approximately 46% of which are singletons. The specimen sequenced was Tregs sorted from a lymph node. The receptors derive from a female donor with breast cancer.

The chain is built from TRBV12-3 or TRBV12-4 and TRBJ2-1; TRBD2 matches 10 bases. The ends lost 5 bases at V and 5 bases at J; junction bases unmatched: 6. The CDR3 has 15 amino acids. CDR3 protein: CASSVLAGFDNEQFF. For the CDR3, the DNA is TGTGCCAGCAGTGTACTAGCGGGATTTGACAATGAGCAGTTCTTC.

A few counts support this clonotype. The chain recombines TRBV11-3 with TRBJ2-7; the match to TRBD1 covers 11 bases. CDR1 and CDR2 from the germline V gene are SGHNT and YENEEA. V gave up 5 bases and J gave up 6 bases; unmatched junction bases: 9. This CDR3 has 15 amino acids. The DNA of the CDR3 is TGTGCCAGCAGCCTTCGGACAGGGGGCATGAGCGAGCAGTACTTC. As protein: CASSLRTGGMSEQYF.

This clonotype was found a few times. The chain carries TRBV4-1 and TRBJ1-1, with 11 bases that match TRBD1. J gave up 3 bases and V 6 bases, and 6 bases lay outside the gene matches. This CDR3 is built from 15 residues. CDR1 is MGHRA, CDR2 YSYEKL, per germline. The CDR3 DNA reads TGCGCCAGCAGACGGGACAGGGGGATGGACACTGAAGCTTTCTTT. It encodes CASRRDRGMDTEAFF.

The sample holds a few counts of this clonotype. The genes are TRBV6-1 and TRBJ1-2, with 7 bases matching TRBD1. The V and J ends lost 5 bases and 6 bases, in that order; junction bases with no gene match: 12. Germline V gene sequence: CDR1 MNHNS, CDR2 SASEGT. This CDR3 comprises 15 residues. The CDR3 nucleotides are TGTGCCAGCAGTCCTGGGGGGCAGGGGGTAGATGGCTACACCTTC. The encoded protein is CASSPGGQGVDGYTF.

The chain recombines TRBV27 with TRBJ2-7, with D hard to call. CDR1 and CDR2 (germline): MNHEY, SMNVEV (reference sequence). CDR3 length: 14 residues. The germline V and J ends were trimmed by 6 bases and 5 bases, with 17 bases remaining between them. In nucleotides, the CDR3 is TGTGCCAGCAGCTACCGAGTAGGTGGGCACGAGCAGTACTTC. It encodes CASSYRVGGHEQYF.

V and J are TRBV9 and TRBJ2-2, with a weak D call TRBD2 (5 bases). The CDR3 consists of 15 residues. Germline assignment: CDR1 SGDLS and CDR2 YYNGEE. Trimming shortened V by 0 bases and J by 5 bases, and 11 bases separated the two germline ends. DNA for the CDR3: TGTGCCAGCAGCGTAGAGGGAGTTTGGACCGGGGAGCTGTTTTTT. Translation: CASSVEGVWTGELFF.

The rearrangement joins TRBV4-2 to TRBJ2-5, with 11 bases aligning to TRBD1. Trimming removed 3 bases from V and 1 base from J; junction bases left unmatched: 4. This CDR3 spans 16 amino acids. CDR1 and CDR2 (germline): LGHNA, YNFKEQ. The CDR3 sequence is CASSQGTGGIQETQYF. CDR3 nucleotide sequence: TGTGCCAGCAGCCAGGGGACAGGGGGAATCCAAGAGACCCAGTACTTC.

This clonotype was observed a few times. The chain carries TRBV12-3 or TRBV12-4 and TRBJ1-1, with TRBD1 as a possible D gene (5 bases). This CDR3 region has 15 residues. The V end lost 7 bases, the J end lost 1 base, and 16 bases lay between the germline ends. In DNA, the CDR3 is TGTGCCAGCAACCCGACCGGGACCGCGAACACTGAAGCTTTCTTT. This translates into CASNPTGTANTEAFF.

V gene TRBV12-3 or TRBV12-4 combines with J gene TRBJ2-7, with 7 bases that match TRBD2. The CDR3 is 13 amino acids. J gave up 4 bases and V 5 bases, and 5 bases lay outside the gene matches. The CDR3 sequence: CASSLGGGYEQYF. The CDR3 bases are TGTGCCAGCAGTCTGGGGGGGGGGTACGAGCAGTACTTC.

This clonotype was counted between two and nine times. V gene TRBV9 combines with J gene TRBJ2-1; TRBD1 aligns across 8 bases. The CDR3 has 17 amino acids. With 4 bases clipped from V and 3 bases from J, the junction kept 12 bases outside the gene matches. CDR1 SGDLS and CDR2 YYNGEE come from the germline V gene. The CDR3: CASSKDRASSLYNEQFF. For the CDR3, the DNA is TGTGCCAGCAGCAAGGACAGGGCGTCGTCCCTCTACAATGAGCAGTTCTTC.

This clonotype was detected only a few times. The rearrangement uses TRBV6-5 and TRBJ2-7; D might be TRBD2 (6 bases). CDR3 length: 13 amino acids. V lost 8 bases to trimming and J lost 3 bases, with 14 bases between them. Germline V gene sequence: CDR1 MNHEY, CDR2 SVGAGI. The CDR3 DNA is TGTGCCAGCTCCTACGGCGGGGACTACGAGCAGTACTTC. Encoded protein: CASSYGGDYEQYF.

The chain employs TRBV9 and TRBJ2-5; TRBD1 aligns across 7 bases. CDR1 is SGDLS, CDR2 YYNGEE, per germline. This CDR3 has 15 residues. V shed 4 bases and J 4 bases; nucleotides not matched to a gene: 10. The CDR3 here is CASSTAGGVGETQYF. DNA of the CDR3: TGTGCCAGCAGCACCGCAGGGGGAGTTGGAGAGACCCAGTACTTC.

This clonotype was detected a few times. V is TRBV4-1 and J is TRBJ2-7; TRBD1 matches 9 bases. V lost 4 bases and J lost 1; bases outside the gene matches: 5. The CDR3 contains 15 residues. Germline loops: CDR1 MGHRA, CDR2 YSYEKL. CDR3 amino acids: CASSLETGGSYEQYF. The CDR3, as DNA: TGCGCCAGCAGCCTTGAGACAGGGGGTTCCTACGAGCAGTACTTC.

With respect to this clonotype: Germline is not matched at one junction end, which may reflect a read error. This chain uses TRBV4-1 with TRBJ2-1; D not resolved. Germline values: CDR1 MGHRA, CDR2 YSYEKL. This CDR3 contains 15 residues. DNA for the CDR3: TGCGCCAGCAGACAAGAGCTTGACGATTACAATGAGCAGTTCTTC. Its protein is CASRQELDDYNEQFF.

The rearrangement links TRBV27 to TRBJ1-3, with D hard to call. The germline V gene has CDR1 MNHEY and CDR2 SMNVEV (reference sequence). CDR3 length: 15 residues. V lost 0 bases, J lost 0 bases, and 6 bases lay in between. For the CDR3, the DNA is TGTGCCAGCAGTTTATCGCCCCGCTCTGGAAACACCATATATTTT. Translation: CASSLSPRSGNTIYF.

This clonotype was observed once. The chain links TRBV20-1 to TRBJ2-1; 14 bases are a match to TRBD2. The CDR3 extends over 19 amino acids. Germline V gene lookup returns CDR1 DFQATT and CDR2 SNEGSKA (reference sequence). Losses at the gene ends were 5 bases for V and 8 bases for J; bases not matched to a gene: 20. The CDR3 bases are TGCAGTGCTTTAGGGCCACATCACGGGACTAGCGGGAGTGGGTATGAGCAGTTCTTC. Amino acids: CSALGPHHGTSGSGYEQFF.

The chain carries TRBV30 and TRBJ2-1; TRBD2 aligns across 7 bases. This CDR3 has 14 residues. V shed 3 bases, J shed 5 bases, and the junction held 7 bases outside the gene matches. CDR1 and CDR2 from the germline V gene are GTSNPN and SVGIG (reference sequence). CDR3 in DNA: TGTGCCTGGAGGGGGGGTCTAGCGGACAATGAGCAGTTCTTC. Residues: CAWRGGLADNEQFF. Drawing the rest from reference TRBV30 and TRBJ2-1, the complete variable domain is SQTIHQWPATLVQPVGSPLSLECTVEGTSNPNLYWYRQAAGRGLQLLFYSVGIGQISSEVPQNLSASRPQDRQFILSSKKLLLSDSGFYLCAWRGGLADNEQFFGPGTRLTVL.

V and J are TRBV28 and TRBJ2-7; no definite D call. With 6 bases removed from V and 2 bases from J, the gap between germline ends came to 20 bases. The CDR3 contains 16 residues. The V gene's germline CDR1 is MDHEN and CDR2 SYDVKM. CDR3 nucleotides: TGTGCCAGCAGGGCGTTCCGGGTCCCCGAAACCTACGAGCAGTACTTC. Amino acid sequence: CASRAFRVPETYEQYF.

This chain connects TRBV4-1 to TRBJ2-3; 7 bases are shared with TRBD2. V lost 3 bases to trimming and J lost 1 base; unmatched junction nucleotides: 10. CDR1 is MGHRA and CDR2 is YSYEKL in the germline V gene. The CDR3 runs 17 residues. The CDR3 DNA reads TGCGCCAGCAGCCAGGGATATGCGGGGGAGGGCACAGATACGCAGTATTTT. This encodes CASSQGYAGEGTDTQYF.

The chain combines TRBV6-5 with TRBJ2-2; D may be TRBD1 or TRBD2 (5 bases each). V shed 4 bases and J shed 4 bases, with 13 bases lying between them. CDR3 length equals 15 residues. From germline, CDR1 is MNHEY and CDR2 SVGAGI. CDR3 protein: CASSLGVATTGELFF. Written as DNA, the CDR3 is TGTGCCAGCAGTTTGGGGGTAGCTACCACCGGGGAGCTGTTTTTT.

This chain uses TRBV12-3 or TRBV12-4 with TRBJ2-1; D possibly corresponds to TRBD2 (6 bases). The CDR3 covers 13 residues. V was shortened by 3 bases and J by 8 bases, with 11 bases between the two germline ends. The CDR3 region is CASSFERVDEQFF. The CDR3 nucleotides are TGTGCCAGCAGTTTTGAGCGGGTCGATGAGCAGTTCTTC.